This T cell receptor (beta chain) was retrieved from a study of cytomegalovirus exposure and HLA in healthy donors. 13 Jbeta primers and 60 Vbeta primers were used for the PCR. Data came from immunoSEQ multiplex PCR; TCRdb stores just in-frame clones and leaves some out. The sample has around 67,000 clones, roughly four fifths seen once. Points from the study as a whole: A few of the chains that were CMV-associated were confirmed in vitro to be specific for CMV antigens. A later analysis found TCR association rates differed by HLA locus, highest for DRB1 and lowest for HLA-C. In most subjects, TCR beta sequences reportedly gave accurate predictions of HLA-A and HLA-B alleles.

For this clone: Its antigen is currently unknown.

There are 17 residues in the CDR3. Germline V lookup: CDR1 MGHRA, CDR2 YSYEKL. V lost 0 bases and J 2 bases, leaving 11 bases between the germline ends. The sequencing sample was made of PBMCs. This receptor was identified in a woman in her twenties or thirties in good health and CMV-seropositive. The chain couples TRBV4-1 to TRBJ2-6; TRBD2 might be the D (5 bases). The CDR3 region is CASSQDEGLTGANVLTF. CDR3 nucleotide sequence: TGCGCCAGCAGCCAAGATGAGGGTTTGACTGGGGCCAACGTCCTGACTTTC.